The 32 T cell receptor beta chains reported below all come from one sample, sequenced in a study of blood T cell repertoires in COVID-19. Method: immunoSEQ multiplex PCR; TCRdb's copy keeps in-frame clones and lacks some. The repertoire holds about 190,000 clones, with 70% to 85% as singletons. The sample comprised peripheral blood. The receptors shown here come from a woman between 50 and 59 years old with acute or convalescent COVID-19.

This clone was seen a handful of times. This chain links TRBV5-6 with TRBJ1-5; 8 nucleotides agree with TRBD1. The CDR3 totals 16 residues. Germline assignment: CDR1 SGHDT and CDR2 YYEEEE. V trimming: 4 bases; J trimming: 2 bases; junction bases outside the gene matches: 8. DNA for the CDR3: TGTGCCAGCAGCAGACGACAGGGGAGGGGCAATCAGCCCCAGCATTTT. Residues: CASSRRQGRGNQPQHF.

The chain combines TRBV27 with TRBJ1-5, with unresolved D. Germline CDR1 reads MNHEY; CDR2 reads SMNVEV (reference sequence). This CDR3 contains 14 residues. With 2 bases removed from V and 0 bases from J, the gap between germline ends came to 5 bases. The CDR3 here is CASSLQDSNQPQHF. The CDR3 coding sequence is TGTGCCAGCAGTTTACAGGATAGCAATCAGCCCCAGCATTTT.

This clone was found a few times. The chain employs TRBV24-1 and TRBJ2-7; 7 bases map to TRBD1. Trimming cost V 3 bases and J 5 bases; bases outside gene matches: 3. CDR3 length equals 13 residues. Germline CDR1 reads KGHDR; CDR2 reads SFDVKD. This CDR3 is CATSDDRVHEQYF. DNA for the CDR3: TGTGCCACCAGTGATGACAGGGTACACGAGCAGTACTTC.

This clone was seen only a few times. The CDR3 sequence is CATSTEGTRHTGELFF. CDR3 DNA sequence: TGTGCCACCAGCACGGAAGGGACTAGGCATACCGGGGAGCTGTTTTTT. This sequence joins TRBV15 and TRBJ2-2; 8 nucleotides align to TRBD2. The CDR3 loop spans 16 amino acids. The germline gives CDR1 LNHNV, CDR2 YYDKDF (reference sequence). After removal of 4 bases from V and 5 bases from J, the junction contained 9 bases not matched to a gene.

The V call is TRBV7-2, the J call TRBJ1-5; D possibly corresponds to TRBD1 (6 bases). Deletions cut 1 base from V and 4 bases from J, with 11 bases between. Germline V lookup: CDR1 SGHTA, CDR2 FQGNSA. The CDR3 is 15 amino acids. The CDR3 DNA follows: TGTGCCAGCAGCTTAGGGGGGACACCTAATCAGCCCCAGCATTTT. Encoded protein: CASSLGGTPNQPQHF.

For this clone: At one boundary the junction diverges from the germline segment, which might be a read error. The CDR3 spells CTSSQDTGHNEKLFF. In nucleotides, the CDR3 is TGTACCAGCAGCCAAGACACAGGGCATAATGAAAAACTGTTTTTT. The rearrangement uses TRBV4-2 and TRBJ1-4; D possibly corresponds to TRBD1 (6 bases). In germline, CDR1 is LGHNA, CDR2 YNFKEQ. CDR3 length equals 15 residues.

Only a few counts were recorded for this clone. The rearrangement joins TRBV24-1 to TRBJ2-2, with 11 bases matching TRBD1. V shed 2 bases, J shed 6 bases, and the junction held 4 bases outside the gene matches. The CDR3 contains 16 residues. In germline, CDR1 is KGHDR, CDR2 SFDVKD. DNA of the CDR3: TGTGCCACCAGTGATTCCCCGGGACAGGGGGCCGGGGAGCTGTTTTTT. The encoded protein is CATSDSPGQGAGELFF.

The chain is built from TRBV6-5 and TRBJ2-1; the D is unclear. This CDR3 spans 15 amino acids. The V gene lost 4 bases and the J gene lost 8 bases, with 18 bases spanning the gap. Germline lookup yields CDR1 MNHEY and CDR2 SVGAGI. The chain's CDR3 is CASSSMPQQVHEQFF. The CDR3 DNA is TGTGCCAGCAGTTCCATGCCCCAGCAGGTCCATGAGCAGTTCTTC.

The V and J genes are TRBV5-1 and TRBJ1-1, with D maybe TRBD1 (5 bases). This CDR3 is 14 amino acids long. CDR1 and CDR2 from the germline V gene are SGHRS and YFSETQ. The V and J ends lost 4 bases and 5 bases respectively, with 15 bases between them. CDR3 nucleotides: TGCGCCAGCAGCCCGGGGGGAGTAGAAACTGAAGCTTTCTTT. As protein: CASSPGGVETEAFF.

The CDR3 nucleotides read TGTGCCAGTAGTAGCCGGGGGGTCAACACTGAAGCTTTCTTT. Translating it yields CASSSRGVNTEAFF. The chain couples TRBV19 to TRBJ1-1, with D possibly TRBD1 on 5 matching bases. The CDR3 runs 14 residues. With 4 bases removed from V and 2 bases from J, the gap between germline ends came to 11 bases. Germline V CDR1 and CDR2: LNHDA, SQIVND (reference sequence).

CDR3 sequence (DNA): TGTGCCAGCCACAGCCGGGTGTGCGGGGCCGTACTATACGAGCAGTACTTC. Residues: CASHSRVCGAVLYEQYF. The chain is built from TRBV3-1 (or the pseudogene TRBV3-2) and TRBJ2-7; a possible D gene is TRBD2 (6 bases). Deletions cut 8 bases from V and 4 bases from J, with 27 bases between. The germline CDR1 and CDR2 sequences are LGHDT and YNNKEL (reference sequence). The CDR3 is made up of 17 amino acids.

The CDR3 region has the DNA TGTGCCAGCAGCCCCATGGACAGATCCGGGGAGCTGTTTTTT. Translated, it gives CASSPMDRSGELFF. The chain carries TRBV5-6 and TRBJ2-2; possible D gene TRBD1, 6 bases. With 4 bases removed from V and 6 bases from J, the gap between germline ends came to 13 bases. Germline CDR1 is SGHDT and CDR2 is YYEEEE. There are 14 residues in the CDR3.

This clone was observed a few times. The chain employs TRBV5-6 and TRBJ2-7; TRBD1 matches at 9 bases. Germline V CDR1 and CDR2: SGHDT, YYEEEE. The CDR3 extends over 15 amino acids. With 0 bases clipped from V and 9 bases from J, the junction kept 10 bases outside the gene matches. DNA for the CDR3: TGTGCCAGCAGCTTGGTAACAGGGGGCAGGTCGGTGCAGTACTTC. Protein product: CASSLVTGGRSVQYF.

CDR3: CASSDRGSNSPLHF. CDR3 bases: TGTGCCAGCAGTGACAGGGGGTCAAATTCACCCCTCCACTTT. The V and J genes are TRBV2 and TRBJ1-6, with 7 bases aligning to TRBD1. CDR3 size: 14 residues. CDR1 SNHLY and CDR2 FYNNEI come from the germline V gene. J was trimmed by 7 bases and V by 3 bases; bases with no gene match: 3.

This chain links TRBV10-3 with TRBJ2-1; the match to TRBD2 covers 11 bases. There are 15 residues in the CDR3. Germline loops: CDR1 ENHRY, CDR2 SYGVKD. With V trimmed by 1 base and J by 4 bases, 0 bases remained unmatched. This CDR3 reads CAISELAGGYNEQFF. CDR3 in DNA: TGTGCCATCAGTGAGTTAGCGGGGGGGTACAATGAGCAGTTCTTC.

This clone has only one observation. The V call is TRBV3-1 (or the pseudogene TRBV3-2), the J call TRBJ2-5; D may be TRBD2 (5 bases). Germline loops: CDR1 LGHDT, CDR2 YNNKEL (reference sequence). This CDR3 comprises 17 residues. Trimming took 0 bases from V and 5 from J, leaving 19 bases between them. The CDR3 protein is CASSQDRGRGRTETQYF. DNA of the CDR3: TGTGCCAGCAGCCAAGATCGGGGTCGAGGGAGAACGGAGACCCAGTACTTC.

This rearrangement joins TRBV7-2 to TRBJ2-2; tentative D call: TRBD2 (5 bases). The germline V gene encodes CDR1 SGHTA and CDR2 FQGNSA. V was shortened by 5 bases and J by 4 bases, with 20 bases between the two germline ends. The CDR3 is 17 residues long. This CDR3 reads CASSHRVGEGITGELFF. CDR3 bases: TGTGCCAGCAGCCACCGAGTGGGCGAGGGAATCACCGGGGAGCTGTTTTTT.

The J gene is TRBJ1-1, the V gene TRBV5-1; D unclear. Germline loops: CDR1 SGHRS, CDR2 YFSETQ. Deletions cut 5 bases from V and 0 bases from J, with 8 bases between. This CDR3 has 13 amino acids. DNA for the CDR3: TGCGCCAGCAGTCTAAACTTGAACACTGAAGCTTTCTTT. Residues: CASSLNLNTEAFF.

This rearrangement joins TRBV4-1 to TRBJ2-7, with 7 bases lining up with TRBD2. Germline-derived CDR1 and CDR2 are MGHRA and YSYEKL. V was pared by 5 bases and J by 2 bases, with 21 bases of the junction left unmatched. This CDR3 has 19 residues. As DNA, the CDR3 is TGCGCCAGCAGCGTAGGAAAAACCGGGACTACGCTAACCCCCTACGAGCAGTACTTC. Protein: CASSVGKTGTTLTPYEQYF.

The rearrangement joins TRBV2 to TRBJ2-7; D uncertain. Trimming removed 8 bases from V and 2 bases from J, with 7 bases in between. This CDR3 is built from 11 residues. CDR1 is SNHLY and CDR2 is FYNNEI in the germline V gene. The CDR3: CASQGAYEQYF. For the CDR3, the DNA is TGTGCCAGCCAAGGAGCCTACGAGCAGTACTTC.

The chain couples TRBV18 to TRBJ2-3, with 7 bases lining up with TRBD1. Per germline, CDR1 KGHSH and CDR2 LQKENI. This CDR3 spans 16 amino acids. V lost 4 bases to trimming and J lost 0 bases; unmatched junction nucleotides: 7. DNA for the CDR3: TGTGCCAGCTCACGAACACAGGGGTCAAGCACAGATACGCAGTATTTT. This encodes CASSRTQGSSTDTQYF.

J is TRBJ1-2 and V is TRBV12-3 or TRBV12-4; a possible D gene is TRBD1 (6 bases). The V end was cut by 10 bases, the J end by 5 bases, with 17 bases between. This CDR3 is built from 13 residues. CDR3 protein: CATRSQGGYGYTF. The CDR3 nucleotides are TGTGCCACCCGCTCACAGGGAGGGTATGGCTACACCTTC.

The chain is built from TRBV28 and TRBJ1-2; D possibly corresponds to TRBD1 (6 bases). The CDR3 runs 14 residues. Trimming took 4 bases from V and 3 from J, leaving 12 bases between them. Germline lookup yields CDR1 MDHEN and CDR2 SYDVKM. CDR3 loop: CASSYWGQHYGYTF. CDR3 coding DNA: TGTGCCAGCAGTTACTGGGGGCAGCACTATGGCTACACCTTC.

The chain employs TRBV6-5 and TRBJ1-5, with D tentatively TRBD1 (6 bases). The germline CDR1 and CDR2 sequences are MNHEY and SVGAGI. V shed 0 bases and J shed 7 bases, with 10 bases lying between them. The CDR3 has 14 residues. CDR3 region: CASSYSQGSQPQHF. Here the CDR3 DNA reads TGTGCCAGCAGTTACTCACAGGGTTCCCAGCCCCAGCATTTT.

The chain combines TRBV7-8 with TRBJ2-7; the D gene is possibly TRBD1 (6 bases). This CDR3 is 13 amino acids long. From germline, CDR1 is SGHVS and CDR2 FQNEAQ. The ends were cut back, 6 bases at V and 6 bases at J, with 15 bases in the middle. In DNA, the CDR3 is TGTGCCAGCAGTTCACGCCAGGGGAGCGAGCAGTACTTC. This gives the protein CASSSRQGSEQYF.

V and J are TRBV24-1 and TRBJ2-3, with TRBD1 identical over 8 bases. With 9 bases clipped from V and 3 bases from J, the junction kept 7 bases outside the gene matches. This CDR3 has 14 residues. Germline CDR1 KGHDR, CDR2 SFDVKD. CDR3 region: CATGARGPTDTQYF. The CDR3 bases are TGTGCCACCGGAGCCAGGGGGCCTACAGATACGCAGTATTTT.

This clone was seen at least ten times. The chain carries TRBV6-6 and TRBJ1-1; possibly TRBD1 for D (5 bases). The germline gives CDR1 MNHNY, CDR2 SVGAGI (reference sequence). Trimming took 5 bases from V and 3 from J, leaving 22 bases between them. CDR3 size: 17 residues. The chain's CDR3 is CASSRLAGGGGDTEAFF. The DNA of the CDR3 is TGTGCCAGCAGTCGCCTAGCGGGTGGTGGGGGGGACACTGAAGCTTTCTTT.

The CDR3 DNA is TGTGCCAGCAGTTACAGGCAAGAGGTCTCTCTCTACAATGAGCAGTTCTTC. This encodes CASSYRQEVSLYNEQFF. The gene calls are TRBV28 and TRBJ2-1; D possibly corresponds to TRBD1 (5 bases). The CDR3 sequence is 17 residues long. Germline V gives CDR1 MDHEN, CDR2 SYDVKM. Trimming left V 4 bases short and J 3 bases short, with 19 bases between. The complete variable domain, with remaining parts taken from reference TRBV28 and TRBJ2-1, reads DVKVTQSSRYLVKRTGEKVFLECVQDMDHENMFWYRQDPGLGLRLIYFSYDVKMKEKGDIPEGYSVSREKKERFSLILESASTNQTSMYLCASSYRQEVSLYNEQFFGPGTRLTVL.

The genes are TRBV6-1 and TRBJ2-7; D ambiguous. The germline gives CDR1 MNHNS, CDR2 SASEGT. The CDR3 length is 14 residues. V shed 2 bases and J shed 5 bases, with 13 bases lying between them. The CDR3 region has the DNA TGTGCCAGCAGTGAACACTACGGGTTCCACGAGCAGTACTTC. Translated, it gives CASSEHYGFHEQYF.

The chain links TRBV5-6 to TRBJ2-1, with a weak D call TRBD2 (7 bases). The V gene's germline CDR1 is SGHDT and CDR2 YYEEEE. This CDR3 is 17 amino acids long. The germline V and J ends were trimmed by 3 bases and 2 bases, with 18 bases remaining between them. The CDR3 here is CASSSTGLAEAYNEQFF. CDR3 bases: TGTGCCAGCAGCTCAACAGGGCTAGCGGAGGCCTACAATGAGCAGTTCTTC.

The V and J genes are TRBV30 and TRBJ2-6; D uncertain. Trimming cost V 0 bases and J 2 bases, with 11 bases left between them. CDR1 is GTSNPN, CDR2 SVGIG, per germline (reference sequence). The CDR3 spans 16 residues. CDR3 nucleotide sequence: TGTGCCTGGAGTGTAGATCGGGTTCCTGGGGCCAACGTCCTGACTTTC. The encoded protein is CAWSVDRVPGANVLTF.

The CDR3 nucleotides read TGTGCCAGCAGTAAGTATAGCGGGAGCTCCTACAATGAGCAGTTCTTC. It is translated as CASSKYSGSSYNEQFF. The chain joins TRBV6-2 or TRBV6-3 to TRBJ2-1, with TRBD2 identical over 9 bases. This CDR3 region has 16 residues. Trimming took 5 bases from V and 0 from J; bases not matched to a gene: 5. Germline V gene sequence: CDR1 MNHEY, CDR2 SVGEGT.